The sequence of this T cell receptor (beta chain) was determined in a study of vaccination and CD4 T cells after COVID-19. About the research overall: Overlapping peptides of the spike proteins of SARS-CoV-2, HCoV-NL63, HCoV-OC43 and HCoV-229E were used for cell stimulation.

Note on this clonotype: What it binds is not known. The junction departs from germline at one end; a sequencing error may be responsible.

The Oncomine TCR Beta short-read assay was what sequenced the DNA obtained from cultured CD4+ T cells. TCRdb re-analysed the PCR reads in MiXCR, keeping a single row per CDR3 protein. Of 13,000 to 15,000 distinct CDR3 sequences in the sample, around 45% were seen once. Noted treatment: 10-day PBMC culture with coronavirus spike peptide pools or control peptides (ViraFEST assay). The sequencing sample was made of CD4+ T cells from blood, cultured in vitro. The TCR originated in a human donor who had recovered from COVID-19.

CDR3 protein: CASSKKTGLSSQPQHF. The CDR3 DNA sequence: TGTGCCAGCAGTAAAAAGACAGGGTTGAGCAGTCAGCCCCAGCATTTT. This sequence joins TRBV6-2 or TRBV6-3 and TRBJ1-5; 7 bases fit TRBD1. CDR3 length equals 16 residues. CDR1 and CDR2 from the germline V gene are MNHEY and SVGEGT.